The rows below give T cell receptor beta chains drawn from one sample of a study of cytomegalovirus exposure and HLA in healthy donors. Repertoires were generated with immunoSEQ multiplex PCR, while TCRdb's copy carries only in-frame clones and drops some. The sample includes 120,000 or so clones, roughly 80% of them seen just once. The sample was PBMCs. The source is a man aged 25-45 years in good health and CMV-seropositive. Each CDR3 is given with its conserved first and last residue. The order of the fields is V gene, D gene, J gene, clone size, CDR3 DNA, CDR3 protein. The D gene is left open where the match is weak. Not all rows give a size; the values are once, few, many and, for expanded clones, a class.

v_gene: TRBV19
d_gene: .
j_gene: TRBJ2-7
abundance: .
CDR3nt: TGTGCCAGTAGTTTCGGGACATTCTCCTACGAGCAGTACTTC
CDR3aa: CASSFGTFSYEQYF

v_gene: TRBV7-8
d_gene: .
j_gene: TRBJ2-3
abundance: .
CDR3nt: TGTGCCAGCAGCTTAGCGTGGGGGGGCGCGGGCACAGATACGCAGTATTTT
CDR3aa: CASSLAWGGAGTDTQYF

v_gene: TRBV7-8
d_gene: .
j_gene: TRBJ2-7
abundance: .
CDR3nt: TGTGCCAGCAGCTTAGTCCTAAGCGAGCAGTACTTC
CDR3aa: CASSLVLSEQYF

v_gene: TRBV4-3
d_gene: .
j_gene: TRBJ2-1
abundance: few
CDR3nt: TGCGCCAGCAGCCAAGTACTAGTGGGGAATGAGCAGTTCTTC
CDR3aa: CASSQVLVGNEQFF

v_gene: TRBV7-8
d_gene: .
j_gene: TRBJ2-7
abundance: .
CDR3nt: TGTGCCAGCAGCTTAGAGCCAGGTGCCTCCTACGAGCAGTACTTC
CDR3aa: CASSLEPGASYEQYF

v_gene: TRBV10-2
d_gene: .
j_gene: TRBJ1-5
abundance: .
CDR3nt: TGCGCCAGCAGTGAGGACAGCCAAAATCAGCCCCAGCATTTT
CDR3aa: CASSEDSQNQPQHF

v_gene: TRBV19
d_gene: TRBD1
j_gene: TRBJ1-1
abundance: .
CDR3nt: TGTGCCAGTAGTATACCCGGGACAGAGAGCGCTTTCTTT
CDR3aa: CASSIPGTESAFF

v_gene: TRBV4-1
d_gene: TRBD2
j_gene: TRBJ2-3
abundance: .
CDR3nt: TGCGCCAGCAGCCTGCGACTAGCGGGAGTGGATACGCAGTATTTT
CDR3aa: CASSLRLAGVDTQYF

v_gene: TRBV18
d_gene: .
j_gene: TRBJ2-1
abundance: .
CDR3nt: TGTGCCAGCTCACCACTGCTAAGCGATGAGCAGTTCTTC
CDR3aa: CASSPLLSDEQFF

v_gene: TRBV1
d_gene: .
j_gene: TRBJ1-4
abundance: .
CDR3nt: TGCACCAGCAGCCGCCTCACAGGGGGCGGCGAAAAACTGTTTTTT
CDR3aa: CTSSRLTGGGEKLFF

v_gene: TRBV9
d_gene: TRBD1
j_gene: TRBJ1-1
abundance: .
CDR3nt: TGTGCCAGCAGCGTGGGACAGGTTATGAACACTGAAGCTTTCTTT
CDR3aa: CASSVGQVMNTEAFF

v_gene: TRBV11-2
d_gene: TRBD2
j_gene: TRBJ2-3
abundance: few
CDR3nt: TGTGCCAGCAGTCGTGGACTAGCGGGAGGGTCAGATACGCAGTATTTT
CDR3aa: CASSRGLAGGSDTQYF

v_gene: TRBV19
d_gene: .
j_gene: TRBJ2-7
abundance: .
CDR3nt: TGTGCCAGTAGTGTCCTCGGGACATCCTACGAGCAGTACTTC
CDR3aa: CASSVLGTSYEQYF